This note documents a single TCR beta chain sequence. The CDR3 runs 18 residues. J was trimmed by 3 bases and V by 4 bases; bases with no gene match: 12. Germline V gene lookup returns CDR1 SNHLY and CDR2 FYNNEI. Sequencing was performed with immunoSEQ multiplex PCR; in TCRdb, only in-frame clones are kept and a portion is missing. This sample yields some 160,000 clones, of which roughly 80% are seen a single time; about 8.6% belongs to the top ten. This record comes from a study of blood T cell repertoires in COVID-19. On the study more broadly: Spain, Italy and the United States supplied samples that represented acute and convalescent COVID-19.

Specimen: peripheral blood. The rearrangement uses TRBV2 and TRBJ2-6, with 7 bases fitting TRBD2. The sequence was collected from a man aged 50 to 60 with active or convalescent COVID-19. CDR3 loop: CASSGPRAGVGGANVLTF. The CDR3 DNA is TGTGCCAGCAGTGGACCCCGGGCGGGAGTAGGTGGGGCCAACGTCCTGACTTTC.